These 25 T cell receptor beta chains were all obtained from the same sample, sequenced in a study of T cell responses to AZD1222 COVID-19 vaccine. The repertoire was sequenced with immunoSEQ multiplex PCR; TCRdb's copy has only in-frame clones and lacks some. The sample has under 95,000 clones; about 90% are singletons. Sequenced material: peripheral blood, taken 28 days after the second AZD1222 dose. Source of these receptors: an adult who received the AZD1222 COVID-19 vaccine.

V usage is TRBV15 and J usage is TRBJ2-7; D is unresolved. The ends were cut back, 0 bases at V and 2 bases at J, with 11 bases in the middle. This CDR3 is built from 15 residues. The germline V gene encodes CDR1 LNHNV and CDR2 YYDKDF (reference sequence). Written as DNA, the CDR3 is TGTGCCACCAGCAGAGATCAGGTAGCCCCCTACGAGCAGTACTTC. Translating gives CATSRDQVAPYEQYF.

V usage is TRBV4-1 and J usage is TRBJ2-7; D not resolved. V was shortened by 4 bases and J by 4 bases, with 11 bases between the two germline ends. CDR3 length: 13 residues. Germline values: CDR1 MGHRA, CDR2 YSYEKL. CDR3 nucleotides: TGCGCCAGCAGCCCTAATACCGGTTACGAGCAGTACTTC. It yields the protein CASSPNTGYEQYF.

The chain is built from TRBV4-2 and TRBJ2-7, with 8 nucleotides matching TRBD1. V trimming: 2 bases; J trimming: 0 bases; junction bases outside the gene matches: 6. Germline CDR1 is LGHNA and CDR2 is YNFKEQ. CDR3 length equals 16 residues. CDR3 DNA: TGTGCCAGCAGCCAATACCCAGGGGGCGGCTCCTACGAGCAGTACTTC. This encodes CASSQYPGGGSYEQYF.

The V gene is TRBV11-2, the J gene TRBJ2-1; 7 bases match TRBD2. V shed 3 bases, J shed 6 bases, and the junction held 14 bases outside the gene matches. CDR3 size: 17 residues. Per germline, CDR1 SGHAT and CDR2 FQNNGV. The CDR3 bases are TGTGCCAGCAGCTTTTTCTCCTTCTCGGGGACTATCAATGAGCAGTTCTTC. Amino acids: CASSFFSFSGTINEQFF.

DNA of the CDR3: TGCGCCAGCAGGCAACAGGATTGGACGGTCAATTCACCCCTCCACTTT. Translating it yields CASRQQDWTVNSPLHF. J is TRBJ1-6 and V is TRBV23-1; TRBD1 might be the D (5 bases). TRBV23-1 is placed among ORFs of uncertain function. The CDR3 is 16 amino acids. The germline V and J ends were trimmed by 6 bases and 7 bases, with 19 bases remaining between them.

Comments on this clone: Other nucleotide sequences in the sample specify the same CDR3. The CDR3 sequence is CASSPPVNTEAFF. CDR3 coding DNA: TGTGCCAGCTCACCACCGGTGAACACTGAAGCTTTCTTT. The chain joins TRBV18 to TRBJ1-1; no clear D. V was trimmed by 0 bases and J by 0 bases, leaving 2 bases between them. The V gene's germline CDR1 is KGHSH and CDR2 LQKENI. This CDR3 is built from 13 residues.

The chain joins TRBV24-1 to TRBJ2-1; 11 bases agree with TRBD2. With 0 bases clipped from V and 10 bases from J, the junction kept 10 bases outside the gene matches. Germline V gene lookup returns CDR1 KGHDR and CDR2 SFDVKD. The CDR3 covers 17 residues. DNA for the CDR3: TGTGCCACCAGTGATTTGCGTCCTAGCGGGAGGTGGTTGGAGCAGTTCTTC. It yields the protein CATSDLRPSGRWLEQFF.

The chain employs TRBV4-1 and TRBJ2-5; D not certain. Germline CDR1 is MGHRA and CDR2 is YSYEKL. This CDR3 is 13 amino acids long. The V gene lost 0 bases and the J gene lost 5 bases, with 7 bases spanning the gap. DNA of the CDR3: TGCGCCAGCAGCCAAGACAACTGGGAGACCCAGTACTTC. Residues: CASSQDNWETQYF.

This clone appeared a single time. V gene TRBV20-1 combines with J gene TRBJ2-7; a weak D match, TRBD1 (6 bases). Looked up from germline, CDR1 is DFQATT and CDR2 is SNEGSKA (reference sequence). This CDR3 has 11 residues. The V end was cut by 6 bases, the J end by 4 bases, with 10 bases between. The CDR3 is CSADQGYEQYF. CDR3 bases: TGCAGTGCAGACCAGGGGTACGAGCAGTACTTC.

The chain joins TRBV3-1 (or the pseudogene TRBV3-2) to TRBJ1-5; TRBD1 aligns across 7 bases. The CDR3 length is 16 residues. Trimming took 4 bases from V and 9 from J; bases not matched to a gene: 15. Germline assignment: CDR1 LGHDT and CDR2 YNNKEL (reference sequence). CDR3 amino acids: CASSLIGQAVQRPQHF. The CDR3 DNA follows: TGTGCCAGCAGCCTCATAGGACAGGCCGTTCAGAGGCCCCAGCATTTT.

The chain recombines TRBV28 with TRBJ2-2; no clear D gene. The CDR3 sequence is 12 residues long. Trimming pared 8 bases from V and 0 bases from J, leaving 4 bases between. Looked up from germline, CDR1 is MDHEN and CDR2 is SYDVKM. CDR3 DNA sequence: TGTGCCAGCGAGACGAACACCGGGGAGCTGTTTTTT. Its translation is CASETNTGELFF. The entire variable domain, with the rest obtained from reference TRBV28 and TRBJ2-2, is as follows: DVKVTQSSRYLVKRTGEKVFLECVQDMDHENMFWYRQDPGLGLRLIYFSYDVKMKEKGDIPEGYSVSREKKERFSLILESASTNQTSMYLCASETNTGELFFGEGSRLTVL.

The chain combines TRBV4-1 with TRBJ2-1; 8 nucleotides line up with TRBD2. The CDR3 extends over 16 amino acids. Germline V CDR1 and CDR2: MGHRA, YSYEKL. The J segment lost 8 bases and the V segment lost 0 bases, leaving 9 bases of the junction unmatched. Here the CDR3 reads CASSQDLSGSWDEQFF. CDR3 coding DNA: TGCGCCAGCAGCCAAGATCTAAGCGGGAGTTGGGATGAGCAGTTCTTC.

The chain uses TRBV4-1 and TRBJ2-7, with TRBD1 matching over 9 bases. This CDR3 contains 17 residues. V lost 0 bases to trimming and J lost 6 bases; unmatched junction nucleotides: 12. Germline values: CDR1 MGHRA, CDR2 YSYEKL. For the CDR3, the DNA is TGCGCCAGCAGCCAAGAACCCGGGACAGGGTTCCGGAGCGAGCAGTACTTC. Protein product: CASSQEPGTGFRSEQYF.

In this sample, this clone turned up once. Here the CDR3 DNA reads TGTGCCAGTTCCAGGGGCTGGGGCACTGAAGCTTTCTTT. It specifies CASSRGWGTEAFF. The V and J genes are TRBV6-4 and TRBJ1-1; D perhaps matches TRBD1 (6 bases). Trimming pared 9 bases from V and 4 bases from J, leaving 15 bases between. This CDR3 has 13 amino acids. Germline CDR1 and CDR2: MRHNA and SNTAGT.

The V gene is TRBV6-5, the J gene TRBJ1-3; weak D call: TRBD1 (5 bases). From germline, CDR1 is MNHEY and CDR2 SVGAGI. V was shortened by 7 bases and J by 7 bases, with 14 bases between the two germline ends. This CDR3 contains 13 residues. CDR3 protein: CASIPRVGNTIYF. The CDR3 nucleotides are TGTGCCAGCATTCCCAGGGTCGGGAACACCATATATTTT.

This clone was detected once. V usage is TRBV2 and J usage is TRBJ1-2; maybe TRBD1 (5 bases). This CDR3 comprises 14 residues. Germline V gene data show CDR1 as SNHLY and CDR2 as FYNNEI. Trimming took off 4 bases at V and 2 bases at J, with 11 bases between the two ends. DNA for the CDR3: TGTGCCAGCAGTGTTAAGGGGCCCAACTATGGCTACACCTTC. It codes for CASSVKGPNYGYTF.

The rearrangement links TRBV6-2 or TRBV6-3 to TRBJ2-7; 7 bases agree with TRBD2. The germline V gene encodes CDR1 MNHEY and CDR2 SVGEGT. The CDR3 is 15 residues long. The junction had 10 bases not matched to a gene; V was cut back by 4 bases and J by 4 bases. CDR3 sequence reads: CASSSPAGVSYEQYF. As DNA, the CDR3 is TGTGCCAGCAGTTCCCCCGCGGGAGTCTCATACGAGCAGTACTTC.

The chain employs TRBV27 and TRBJ2-1; D possibly uses TRBD1 or TRBD2 (6 bases each). The CDR3 consists of 17 residues. V was cut by 6 bases and J by 4 bases, with 22 bases left in between. Germline values: CDR1 MNHEY, CDR2 SMNVEV (reference sequence). CDR3 protein: CASRRGGPASPYNEQFF. Here the CDR3 DNA reads TGTGCCAGCAGACGAGGGGGGCCTGCCTCACCTTACAATGAGCAGTTCTTC.

This chain joins TRBV28 and TRBJ2-7; 9 bases map to TRBD1. Per germline, CDR1 MDHEN and CDR2 SYDVKM. This CDR3 has 14 amino acids. The V segment lost 6 bases and the J segment 2 bases; nucleotides outside the gene matches: 5. In DNA form, the CDR3 reads TGTGCCAGCAGCCTTCGACAGGGGGCCTACGAGCAGTACTTC. The encoded protein is CASSLRQGAYEQYF.

This clone has more than one count but fewer than ten. The chain is built from TRBV15 and TRBJ1-1, with D unclear. The CDR3 length is 16 residues. The germline V gene has CDR1 LNHNV and CDR2 YYDKDF (reference sequence). V was shortened by 3 bases and J by 0 bases, with 14 bases between the two germline ends. CDR3 bases: TGTGCCACCAGCAGGGGAGGAGATGGGATGAACACTGAAGCTTTCTTT. This encodes CATSRGGDGMNTEAFF.

With regard to this clone: The same CDR3 also results from other DNA sequences found in this sample. This rearrangement joins TRBV6-5 to TRBJ2-6; tentatively, D is TRBD1 or TRBD2 (5 bases each). The germline V and J ends were trimmed by 6 bases and 0 bases, with 9 bases remaining between them. Germline assignment: CDR1 MNHEY and CDR2 SVGAGI. The CDR3 totals 15 residues. Here the CDR3 DNA reads TGTGCCAGCAGAGATGGGGGCTCTGGGGCCAACGTCCTGACTTTC. Its translation is CASRDGGSGANVLTF.

V usage is TRBV11-2 and J usage is TRBJ2-2, with TRBD2 matching 10 bases. Germline loops: CDR1 SGHAT, CDR2 FQNNGV. The CDR3 contains 16 residues. V lost 6 bases to trimming and J lost 0 bases; unmatched junction nucleotides: 4. Written as DNA, the CDR3 is TGTGCCAGCAGACAACTAGCGGGATCGAACACCGGGGAGCTGTTTTTT. It translates to CASRQLAGSNTGELFF.

The chain couples TRBV15 to TRBJ1-5; TRBD1 matches 7 bases. Germline V CDR1 and CDR2: LNHNV, YYDKDF (reference sequence). This CDR3 region has 14 residues. Germline trimming cut 3 bases from V and 4 bases from J; bases unmatched to any gene: 3. The CDR3 coding sequence is TGTGCCACCAGCAGCGGGACAGAAAATCAGCCCCAGCATTTT. Protein: CATSSGTENQPQHF. Using reference TRBV15 and TRBJ1-5 for the parts outside the CDR3, the full variable domain is DAMVIQNPRYQVTQFGKPVTLSCSQTLNHNVMYWYQQKSSQAPKLLFHYYDKDFNNEADTPDNFQSRRPNTSFCFLDIRSPGLGDTAMYLCATSSGTENQPQHFGDGTRLSIL.

The chain uses TRBV7-8 and TRBJ1-3; no clear D. CDR1 is SGHVS and CDR2 is FQNEAQ in the germline V gene. CDR3 size: 13 residues. V gave up 7 bases and J gave up 4 bases, with 11 bases separating them. The CDR3 protein is CASTTRVGNTIYF. In nucleotides, the CDR3 is TGTGCCAGCACCACGCGGGTAGGAAACACCATATATTTT. Based on the CDR3 plus reference TRBV7-8 and TRBJ1-3, the full variable domain is GAGVSQSPRYKVAKRGQDVALRCDPISGHVSLFWYQQALGQGPEFLTYFQNEAQLDKSGLPSDRFFAERPEGSVSTLKIQRTQQEDSAVYLCASTTRVGNTIYFGEGSWLTVV.

This chain links TRBV28 with TRBJ1-2, with TRBD1 as a possible D gene (5 bases). The CDR3 runs 12 residues. Trimming shortened V by 2 bases and J by 6 bases, and 7 bases separated the two germline ends. Germline V CDR1 and CDR2: MDHEN, SYDVKM. The CDR3 DNA sequence: TGTGCCAGCAGTTTACCGGGGCATGGCTACACCTTC. It codes for CASSLPGHGYTF.